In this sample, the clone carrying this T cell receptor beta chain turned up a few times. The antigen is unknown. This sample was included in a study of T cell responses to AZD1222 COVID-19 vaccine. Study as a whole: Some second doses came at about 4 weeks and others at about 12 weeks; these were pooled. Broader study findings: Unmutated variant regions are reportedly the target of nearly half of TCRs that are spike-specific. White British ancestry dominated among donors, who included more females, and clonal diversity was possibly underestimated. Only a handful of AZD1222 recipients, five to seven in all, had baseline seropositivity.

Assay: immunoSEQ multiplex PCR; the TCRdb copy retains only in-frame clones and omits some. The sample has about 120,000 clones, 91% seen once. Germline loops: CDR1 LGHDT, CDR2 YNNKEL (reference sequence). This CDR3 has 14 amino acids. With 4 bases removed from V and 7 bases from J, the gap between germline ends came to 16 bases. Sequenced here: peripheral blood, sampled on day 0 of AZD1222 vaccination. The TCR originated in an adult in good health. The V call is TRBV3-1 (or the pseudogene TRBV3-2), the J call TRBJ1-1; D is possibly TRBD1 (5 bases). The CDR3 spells CASSPGEGSGEAFF. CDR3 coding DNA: TGTGCCAGCAGCCCGGGGGAGGGCAGCGGTGAAGCTTTCTTT.